This T cell receptor beta chain comes out of a study of blood T cell repertoires in COVID-19. Whole-study context: Donors in the United States, Italy and Spain gave samples during acute or convalescent COVID-19. PBMCs, B-cell-depleted T cells, or T cells were the source of the cDNA or gDNA that made up the material.

The ends lost 0 bases at V and 6 bases at J; junction bases unmatched: 12. CDR1 and CDR2 from the germline V gene are SGHRS and YFSETQ. This CDR3 is built from 18 residues. This clone was seen once. This table comes from immunoSEQ multiplex PCR, and its TCRdb copy is limited to in-frame clones, with some not included. The table includes 56,000 or so clones, roughly 80% detected once. The chain uses TRBV5-1 and TRBJ2-2; TRBD2 matches at 9 bases. Specimen: peripheral blood. The origin of this receptor is a woman older than 75 with acute or convalescent COVID-19. In DNA, the CDR3 is TGCGCCAGCAGCTTGGGCTTGGCGGGGGGGCCATTGGCCGGGGAGCTGTTTTTT. Encoded protein: CASSLGLAGGPLAGELFF.